This T cell receptor (beta chain) was captured in a study of T cells after somatic rescue of genetic block. TCRdb keeps only in-frame clones here, not all; method: immunoSEQ multiplex PCR. There are approximately 110,000 clones in the sample; around nine tenths occur only once, and approximately 1.5% lies in the top ten. The sequence was collected from a woman aged 18-35 years. Material for sequencing was peripheral blood mononuclear cells (PBMCs).

This chain's CDR3 is CASSRRPGQDSYEQYF. For the CDR3, the DNA is TGTGCCAGCAGCCGCAGACCGGGACAGGACTCCTACGAGCAGTACTTC. The chain has TRBV5-6 and TRBJ2-7; TRBD1 agrees at 8 bases. Germline V CDR1 and CDR2: SGHDT, YYEEEE. The trim removed 4 bases at V and 0 bases at J, leaving 9 bases unmatched. CDR3 length: 16 amino acids.